The 24 T cell receptor beta chains reported below all come from one sample, sequenced in a study of blood T cell repertoires in COVID-19. Assay: immunoSEQ multiplex PCR; the TCRdb copy retains only in-frame clones and omits some. The sample contains 150,000 to 180,000 clones, approximately 92% of which appear only once. What was sequenced was peripheral blood. The receptor source for this set is a woman in her 40s with acute or convalescent COVID-19.

The CDR3 sequence: CASSLAVGAWEQYF. The CDR3 DNA reads TGCGCCAGCAGCTTGGCTGTAGGGGCCTGGGAGCAGTACTTC. The chain is built from TRBV5-1 and TRBJ2-7, with a tentative D call TRBD1 (5 bases). This CDR3 region has 14 residues. CDR1 SGHRS and CDR2 YFSETQ come from the germline V gene. Between the trimmed V and J ends, which lost 0 bases and 7 bases, there was a span of 14 bases. Supplemented by reference TRBV5-1 and TRBJ2-7, the full variable domain reads KAGVTQTPRYLIKTRGQQVTLSCSPISGHRSVSWYQQTPGQGLQFLFEYFSETQRNKGNFPGRFSGRQFSNSRSEMNVSTLELGDSALYLCASSLAVGAWEQYFGPGTRLTVT.

The genes are TRBV28 and TRBJ1-6; D gene uncertain. This CDR3 spans 14 amino acids. Between the trimmed V and J ends, which lost 7 bases and 0 bases, there was a span of 7 bases. Germline CDR1 and CDR2: MDHEN and SYDVKM. CDR3 sequence (DNA): TGTGCCAGCATCCCTCGCTCCTATAATTCACCCCTCCACTTT. As protein: CASIPRSYNSPLHF.

The chain is built from TRBV12-5 and TRBJ1-1; D call uncertain. Germline lookup yields CDR1 LGHNT and CDR2 FRNRAP. The CDR3 extends over 11 amino acids. The ends were cut back, 3 bases at V and 4 bases at J, with 3 bases in the middle. CDR3 DNA: TGTGCTAGTGGTTTCGGCACTGAAGCTTTCTTT. Its protein is CASGFGTEAFF.

The V gene is TRBV20-1, the J gene TRBJ1-2, with D perhaps TRBD1 (5 bases). This CDR3 comprises 12 residues. Germline V gives CDR1 DFQATT, CDR2 SNEGSKA (reference sequence). Trimming took off 3 bases at V and 5 bases at J, with 10 bases between the two ends. CDR3 sequence reads: CSASWGPYGYTF. As DNA, the CDR3 is TGCAGTGCTAGTTGGGGCCCATATGGCTACACCTTC.

The J gene is TRBJ1-2, the V gene TRBV2, with 7 bases fitting TRBD1. This CDR3 comprises 14 residues. Germline V gene data show CDR1 as SNHLY and CDR2 as FYNNEI. After removal of 3 bases from V and 4 bases from J, the junction contained 5 bases not matched to a gene. CDR3 sequence reads: CASSDRGITYGYTF. CDR3 sequence (DNA): TGTGCCAGCAGTGACAGGGGGATTACCTATGGCTACACCTTC.

V usage is TRBV15 and J usage is TRBJ2-2, with D perhaps matching TRBD1 (5 bases). The CDR3 runs 14 residues. V lost 3 bases and J 6 bases, leaving 11 bases between the germline ends. Germline V gene data show CDR1 as LNHNV and CDR2 as YYDKDF (reference sequence). CDR3 loop: CATSRIKTAGELFF. In DNA form, the CDR3 reads TGTGCCACCAGCAGGATAAAGACAGCCGGGGAGCTGTTTTTT.

V gene TRBV7-9 combines with J gene TRBJ2-1; possible D gene TRBD1, 5 bases. Germline V gene lookup returns CDR1 SEHNR and CDR2 FQNEAQ (reference sequence). The CDR3 is made up of 14 amino acids. The V end was cut by 6 bases, the J end by 8 bases, with 17 bases between. The CDR3 DNA reads TGTGCCAGCAGTTATCTCAGGGTATCGGATGAGCAGTTCTTC. It encodes CASSYLRVSDEQFF.

The gene calls are TRBV19 and TRBJ1-1; 7 bases align to TRBD1. In germline, CDR1 is LNHDA, CDR2 SQIVND (reference sequence). J was trimmed by 1 base and V by 8 bases; bases with no gene match: 4. The CDR3 runs to 13 residues. CDR3 nucleotide sequence: TGTGCCAGTGGGACAGCACAGAACACTGAAGCTTTCTTT. This translates into CASGTAQNTEAFF.

This chain connects TRBV10-3 to TRBJ2-7; a weak D match, TRBD2 (5 bases). V lost 3 bases to trimming and J lost 0 bases, with 18 bases between them. Germline V CDR1 and CDR2: ENHRY, SYGVKD. The CDR3 length is 17 residues. This CDR3 is CAISEPLGEQSSYEQYF. The CDR3, as DNA: TGTGCCATCAGTGAACCCTTGGGAGAACAGAGCTCCTACGAGCAGTACTTC.

The CDR3 protein is CASSSYRTDTQYF. In nucleotides, the CDR3 is TGTGCCAGCAGCTCCTACAGGACAGATACGCAGTATTTT. V is TRBV7-6 and J is TRBJ2-3; D perhaps matches TRBD1 (5 bases). The CDR3 runs 13 residues. The germline V gene encodes CDR1 SGHVS and CDR2 FNYEAQ. Trimming shortened V by 4 bases and J by 3 bases, and 8 bases separated the two germline ends. Supplemented by reference TRBV7-6 and TRBJ2-3, the full variable domain reads GAGVSQSPRYKVTKRGQDVALRCDPISGHVSLYWYRQALGQGPEFLTYFNYEAQQDKSGLPNDRFSAERPEGSISTLTIQRTEQRDSAMYRCASSSYRTDTQYFGPGTRLTVL.

V usage is TRBV6-1 and J usage is TRBJ2-7; D not resolved. The CDR3 runs 13 residues. Trimming left V 1 base short and J 4 bases short, with 8 bases between. Per the germline V gene, CDR1 is MNHNS and CDR2 is SASEGT. Written as DNA, the CDR3 is TGTGCCAGCAGTGAAGTGATACAGTACGAGCAGTACTTC. This encodes CASSEVIQYEQYF.

The chain employs TRBV6-5 and TRBJ1-1; 9 nucleotides match TRBD1. The junction had 3 bases not matched to a gene; V was cut back by 4 bases and J by 3 bases. Germline V lookup: CDR1 MNHEY, CDR2 SVGAGI. There are 14 residues in the CDR3. This chain's CDR3 is CASSSGTGYTEAFF. Written as DNA, the CDR3 is TGTGCCAGCAGTTCCGGGACAGGGTACACTGAAGCTTTCTTT.

V and J are TRBV6-5 and TRBJ1-2, with a possible D match to TRBD1 (6 bases). The germline CDR1 and CDR2 sequences are MNHEY and SVGAGI. This CDR3 spans 13 amino acids. The V end lost 5 bases, the J end lost 7 bases, and 14 bases lay between the germline ends. The CDR3 nucleotides read TGTGCCAGCAGTCCACAGGGTGCCTCTGGCTACACCTTC. It translates to CASSPQGASGYTF.

The chain has TRBV2 and TRBJ2-1; 12 nucleotides align to TRBD2. The ends lost 6 bases at V and 10 bases at J; junction bases unmatched: 13. The CDR3 totals 16 residues. From germline, CDR1 is SNHLY and CDR2 FYNNEI. The CDR3 loop reads CASRDERLAGASEQFF. The CDR3 bases are TGTGCCAGCAGGGATGAGAGACTAGCGGGGGCCTCCGAGCAGTTCTTC. The variable domain in full, completed from reference TRBV2 and TRBJ2-1, reads EPEVTQTPSHQVTQMGQEVILRCVPISNHLYFYWYRQILGQKVEFLVSFYNNEISEKSEIFDDQFSVERPDGSNFTLKIRSTKLEDSAMYFCASRDERLAGASEQFFGPGTRLTVL.

V and J are TRBV7-9 and TRBJ2-3, with D possibly matching TRBD2 (5 bases). The V gene's germline CDR1 is SEHNR and CDR2 FQNEAQ (reference sequence). This CDR3 comprises 14 residues. Trimming left V 1 base short and J 2 bases short, with 7 bases between. This CDR3 is CASSLVDYTDTQYF. The DNA for the CDR3 is TGTGCCAGCAGCTTAGTTGACTACACAGATACGCAGTATTTT.

The chain combines TRBV2 with TRBJ2-7; TRBD2 matches at 10 bases. The CDR3 runs to 15 residues. Germline lookup yields CDR1 SNHLY and CDR2 FYNNEI. After removal of 6 bases from V and 1 base from J, the junction contained 6 bases not matched to a gene. Written as DNA, the CDR3 is TGTGCCAGCAGATCAACTAGCGGGATGTCCTACGAGCAGTACTTC. Protein product: CASRSTSGMSYEQYF.

This clone was recorded only once. The chain has TRBV5-6 and TRBJ1-2, with D maybe TRBD1 (6 bases). Germline V gene sequence: CDR1 SGHDT, CDR2 YYEEEE. With 3 bases removed from V and 4 bases from J, the gap between germline ends came to 16 bases. The CDR3 runs 15 residues. The CDR3 bases are TGTGCCAGCAGCTGGAGACAGGCCCCGACCTATGGCTACACCTTC. This encodes CASSWRQAPTYGYTF.

V is TRBV5-1 and J is TRBJ2-5; 9 bases line up with TRBD2. The CDR3 is 17 amino acids. The V segment lost 4 bases and the J segment 13 bases; nucleotides outside the gene matches: 23. Germline-derived CDR1 and CDR2 are SGHRS and YFSETQ. The CDR3 coding sequence is TGCGCCAGCAGCATTGACCCGTCGGGGCTAGCGGGGTCCTCCCCGTACTTC. As protein: CASSIDPSGLAGSSPYF.

V gene TRBV6-5 combines with J gene TRBJ1-4; 7 nucleotides align to TRBD1. CDR1 is MNHEY, CDR2 SVGAGI, per germline. The ends lost 5 bases at V and 2 bases at J; junction bases unmatched: 5. CDR3 length: 15 amino acids. The CDR3 spells CASSRDRATNEKLFF. The CDR3 DNA reads as TGTGCCAGCAGTCGTGACAGGGCTACTAATGAAAAACTGTTTTTT.

The gene calls are TRBV4-1 and TRBJ2-7; maybe TRBD1 (6 bases). V lost 1 base and J lost 2, with 15 bases in between. Germline V gives CDR1 MGHRA, CDR2 YSYEKL. The CDR3 extends over 16 amino acids. The CDR3 DNA follows: TGCGCCAGCAGCCAAGGGACAGACCCAAGTACCTACGAGCAGTACTTC. Translated: CASSQGTDPSTYEQYF.

This clone occurred once. The chain employs TRBV2 and TRBJ1-6; TRBD1 might be the D (5 bases). Deletions cut 5 bases from V and 4 bases from J, with 15 bases between. Germline values: CDR1 SNHLY, CDR2 FYNNEI. The CDR3 covers 16 residues. The CDR3 spells CASSPTGHDYNSPLHF. CDR3 coding DNA: TGTGCCAGCAGTCCCACCGGACACGATTATAATTCACCCCTCCACTTT. The whole variable domain, remainder taken from reference TRBV2 and TRBJ1-6, is EPEVTQTPSHQVTQMGQEVILRCVPISNHLYFYWYRQILGQKVEFLVSFYNNEISEKSEIFDDQFSVERPDGSNFTLKIRSTKLEDSAMYFCASSPTGHDYNSPLHFGNGTRLTVT.

The chain links TRBV6-5 to TRBJ1-1; D gene unclear. The V gene's germline CDR1 is MNHEY and CDR2 SVGAGI. Trimming removed 8 bases from V and 0 bases from J, with 16 bases in between. The CDR3 has 15 residues. This chain's CDR3 is CASSTSQVMNTEAFF. In nucleotides, the CDR3 is TGTGCCAGCTCCACCTCCCAGGTCATGAACACTGAAGCTTTCTTT.

The rearrangement uses TRBV6-5 and TRBJ1-6, with D possibly matching TRBD1 (6 bases). Per the germline V gene, CDR1 is MNHEY and CDR2 is SVGAGI. The CDR3 is 15 residues long. V was clipped by 7 bases and J by 10 bases, with 20 bases between them. The CDR3 loop is CASITQDQTGSPLHF. CDR3 sequence (DNA): TGTGCCAGCATAACTCAGGACCAGACAGGCTCACCCCTCCACTTT.

The chain has TRBV10-3 and TRBJ2-3; 7 bases line up with TRBD2. There are 16 residues in the CDR3. V gave up 6 bases and J gave up 1 base; unmatched junction bases: 10. Germline-derived CDR1 and CDR2 are ENHRY and SYGVKD. In DNA, the CDR3 is TGTGCCATCAGCGGGGGACTACCTCTCGGCACAGATACGCAGTATTTT. Protein: CAISGGLPLGTDTQYF.